This T cell receptor (beta chain) is from a study of T cells in Graves' hyperthyroidism and ophthalmopathy. Diagnoses were established using clinical symptoms, serum thyroxine and TRAb, thyroid ultrasound and orbital computed tomography. The V and J ends lost 9 bases and 5 bases, in that order; junction bases with no gene match: 2. From germline, CDR1 is MNHNS and CDR2 SASEGT. The CDR3 totals 13 residues. RNA transcripts served as the template for amplifying TCR beta CDR3 regions. In the first-round RT-PCR of the TCR CDR3, the HTBI primer set was used. Each CDR3 protein is one row after TCRdb ran MiXCR on the multiplex PCR reads. The repertoire includes approximately 370,000 distinct CDR3 sequences, 14% to 15% of them detected once, and roughly 33% sits in the top ten. This clonotype was seen many times.

The V and J genes are TRBV6-1 and TRBJ2-5; TRBD2 matches at 14 bases. The receptor was isolated from a woman aged 30 to 39 with Graves' hyperthyroidism. The material sequenced was blood. This CDR3 is CASRLAGGETQYF. The DNA for the CDR3 is TGTGCCAGTCGACTAGCGGGAGGGGAGACCCAGTACTTC.